Listed below are T cell receptor beta chains from one sample, sequenced in a study of cytomegalovirus exposure and HLA in healthy donors. Generated by immunoSEQ multiplex PCR, the TCRdb table keeps only in-frame clones and is missing some. The table records under 150,000 clones, 60% to 80% of them present only once. The material sequenced was PBMCs. These receptors originate from an older woman in good health and CMV-seropositive. Both conserved end residues are part of each CDR3. Each record gives: CDR3 length, J gene, V gene, D gene, clone size, CDR3 DNA, CDR3 protein. D genes are given only for firm matches. Size is omitted from some rows. Given values are once, few, many or a class for expanded clones.

15 TRBJ2-2 TRBV6-5 TRBD1 once TGTGCCAGCAGTTACGAGACAGGGTTCACCGGGGAGCTGTTTTTT CASSYETGFTGELFF
16 TRBJ2-1 TRBV5-4 TRBD1 few TGTGCCAGCAGCCCGGGGACAGGGGGTTCCTACAATGAGCAGTTCTTC CASSPGTGGSYNEQFF
14 TRBJ1-2 TRBV2 TRBD1 NA TGTGCCAGCAGAGGGACAGCCCGTAACTATGGCTACACCTTC CASRGTARNYGYTF
18 TRBJ2-4 TRBV2 NA NA TGTGCCAGCAGGCCCGGTCGACAGAGATTTCTAGCCAAAAACATTCAGTACTTC CASRPGRQRFLAKNIQYF
17 TRBJ1-6 TRBV13 TRBD1 NA TGTGCCAGCAGGAGGACAGGGGGCGCCTCCTATAATTCACCCCTCCACTTT CASRRTGGASYNSPLHF
14 TRBJ1-2 TRBV7-3 NA NA TGTGCCAGCAGCTTAGGGGGACACACCTATGGCTACACCTTC CASSLGGHTYGYTF
15 TRBJ2-7 TRBV2 NA few TGTGCCAGCAGAACCTCCGCTGGGGACTCTATCGAGCAGTACTTC CASRTSAGDSIEQYF
14 TRBJ1-1 TRBV7-9 NA NA TGTGCCAGCAGCTCCGAGGGGGGGATCACTGAAGCTTTCTTT CASSSEGGITEAFF
14 TRBJ2-2 TRBV5-1 NA NA TGCGCCAGCCTGGGACTCCCAAACACCGGGGAGCTGTTTTTT CASLGLPNTGELFF
13 TRBJ2-1 TRBV7-2 TRBD1 NA TGTGCCAGCAGCGCCGACAGGGTCAATGAGCAGTTCTTC CASSADRVNEQFF
16 TRBJ2-3 TRBV5-4 TRBD1 NA TGTGCCAGCAGCTCGCTGACAGGGGGCGACACAGATACGCAGTATTTT CASSSLTGGDTDTQYF
11 TRBJ2-3 TRBV7-2 NA once TGTGCCAGCAGCTGGGCAGGGGCGCAGTATTTT CASSWAGAQYF
13 TRBJ1-2 TRBV7-9 TRBD1 few TGTGCCAGCAGCCTCGGGACAGGGTATGGCTACACCTTC CASSLGTGYGYTF
14 TRBJ1-2 TRBV6-1 NA NA TGTGCCAGCACCCTTCTGGGACTGCGGGAGGGCTACACCTTC CASTLLGLREGYTF
15 TRBJ1-2 TRBV9 NA NA TGTGCCAGCAGCGTAGAGGCAGGGTGGCCTGGAGACTACACCTTC CASSVEAGWPGDYTF
12 TRBJ1-1 TRBV13 TRBD1 NA TGTGCCAGTGGACAGGAGGGCACTGAAGCTTTCTTT CASGQEGTEAFF
13 TRBJ1-1 TRBV19 NA once TGTGCCAGTAGTATGACGGGGAACACTGAAGCTTTCTTT CASSMTGNTEAFF
13 TRBJ1-1 TRBV6-1 TRBD1 NA TGTGCCAGCAGGACAGGGGGGGACACTGAAGCTTTCTTT CASRTGGDTEAFF
16 TRBJ1-5 TRBV5-1 TRBD1 NA TGCGCCAGCAGCTTGACAGGGGGTGTCAGCAATCAGCCCCAGCATTTT CASSLTGGVSNQPQHF
14 TRBJ2-5 TRBV11-2 NA NA TGTGCCAGCACCCTGAACCCGGGGCAAGAGACCCAGTACTTC CASTLNPGQETQYF
14 TRBJ1-1 TRBV9 TRBD1 NA TGTGCCAGCAGCGGCCGGGACAGGGGGATTGAAGCTTTCTTT CASSGRDRGIEAFF
10 TRBJ1-1 TRBV29-1 NA NA TGCAGCGTCCCCGGGGGGGCAGCTTTCTTT CSVPGGAAFF
14 TRBJ1-2 TRBV5-5 NA NA TGTGCCAGCAGCTTGGGAGGGTCGGACTATGGCTACACCTTC CASSLGGSDYGYTF
14 TRBJ2-6 TRBV27 NA few TGTGCCAGCAGTTTACTCGCTGGGGCCAACGTCCTGACTTTC CASSLLAGANVLTF
15 TRBJ2-5 TRBV27 TRBD1 NA TGTGCCAGCAGACCGGGACAGGGGACGCGTGAGACCCAGTACTTC CASRPGQGTRETQYF